The 23 T cell receptor beta chains below all came from one sample that was sequenced in a study of T cells after yellow fever vaccination. TCRdb re-called the 5' RACE reads through MiXCR, storing one row per CDR3 protein. The sample has around 100,000 distinct CDR3 sequences; more than 7.5% are singletons. Sequenced material: CD8+ T cells sorted from PBMCs, taken 45 days after the yellow fever booster vaccination. The receptors originated from a man aged 30 to 39 who received the YFV17D yellow fever vaccine.

In this sample, this clonotype turned up many times. The chain couples TRBV10-3 to TRBJ2-1, with 11 bases matching TRBD2. This CDR3 is 18 amino acids long. Trimming took 8 bases from V and 0 from J; bases not matched to a gene: 12. The germline CDR1 and CDR2 sequences are ENHRY and SYGVKD. CDR3 amino acids: CAIGTWTSGLGSYNEQFF. In DNA, the CDR3 is TGTGCCATCGGGACCTGGACTAGCGGGTTGGGCTCCTACAATGAGCAGTTCTTC.

In this sample, this clonotype turned up many times. The J gene is TRBJ2-1, the V gene TRBV7-7; D might be TRBD2 (5 bases). The V end lost 2 bases, the J end lost 7 bases, and 12 bases lay between the germline ends. The CDR3 has 14 residues. Germline lookup yields CDR1 SSHAT and CDR2 FNYEAQ (reference sequence). CDR3 nucleotide sequence: TGTGCCAGCAGCTTAAGGGAGTCCCGGAATGAGCAGTTCTTC. Amino acid sequence: CASSLRESRNEQFF.

The J gene is TRBJ2-5, the V gene TRBV21-1; the table's D call, TRBD1, was not checked against the DNA. TRBV21-1 is a known pseudogene. The CDR3 consists of 12 residues. The CDR3 bases are TGTGCCAGCAGCAATCCCGGCGAGACCCAGTACTTC. Its protein is CASSNPGETQYF.

The V and J genes are TRBV27 and TRBJ2-7, with D perhaps given as TRBD1 or TRBD2 (5 bases each). Germline V lookup: CDR1 MNHEY, CDR2 SMNVEV (reference sequence). Trimming cost V 5 bases and J 2 bases, with 13 bases left between them. This CDR3 contains 14 residues. The CDR3 protein is CASSIGDGTYEQYF. CDR3 DNA sequence: TGTGCCAGCAGTATAGGGGACGGGACCTACGAGCAGTACTTC.

In its sample, this clonotype was seen many times. The genes are TRBV10-2 and TRBJ2-3; TRBD2 matches at 9 bases. There are 14 residues in the CDR3. The V gene's germline CDR1 is WSHSY and CDR2 SAAADI. Trimming took 3 bases from V and 4 from J; bases not matched to a gene: 2. In DNA, the CDR3 is TGCGCCAGCAGTGATGCGGGAGGGCCAGATACGCAGTATTTT. This translates into CASSDAGGPDTQYF.

In the case of this clonotype: Just one base apart from a much larger clone, this may be a read error. The chain is built from TRBV6-2 or TRBV6-3 and TRBJ2-3; possible D gene TRBD2, 5 bases. Trimming took off 2 bases at V and 11 bases at J, with 14 bases between the two ends. CDR3 size: 13 residues. The germline V gene encodes CDR1 MNHEY and CDR2 SVGEGT. The DNA for the CDR3 is TGTGCCAGCAGTTACATAATCGGGGATCGGCAGTATTTT. Translating it yields CASSYIIGDRQYF.

This clonotype was seen at least ten times. In DNA form, the CDR3 reads TGCAGCGTTGAAGATTTCGTGAGGTGGGAGAGCTCCTACAATGAGCAGTTCTTC. This sequence encodes CSVEDFVRWESSYNEQFF. The chain combines TRBV29-1 with TRBJ2-1, with D tentatively TRBD2 (5 bases). The germline CDR1 and CDR2 sequences are SQVTM and ANQGSEA. Trimming left V 0 bases short and J 0 bases short, with 18 bases between. This CDR3 spans 18 amino acids.

This clonotype has at least ten counts. The chain combines TRBV10-3 with TRBJ2-1, with TRBD2 as a possible D gene (6 bases). Trimming removed 7 bases from V and 0 bases from J, with 13 bases in between. CDR1 and CDR2 (germline): ENHRY, SYGVKD. CDR3 length: 15 amino acids. The CDR3, as DNA: TGTGCCATCAACTCCCTAGCGAGCTCCTACAATGAGCAGTTCTTC. It codes for CAINSLASSYNEQFF.

This clonotype was counted ten times or more. The gene calls are TRBV9 and TRBJ2-3; 11 nucleotides match TRBD2. The V segment lost 8 bases and the J segment 2 bases; nucleotides outside the gene matches: 4. This CDR3 comprises 14 residues. Germline values: CDR1 SGDLS, CDR2 YYNGEE. The CDR3 here is CARTGLAVTDTQYF. In DNA form, the CDR3 reads TGTGCCAGGACGGGACTAGCGGTCACAGATACGCAGTATTTT.

This clonotype was detected a few times. The chain combines TRBV27 with TRBJ2-3; 10 bases are shared with TRBD1. The CDR3 length is 14 residues. With V trimmed by 7 bases and J by 5 bases, 6 bases remained unmatched. From germline, CDR1 is MNHEY and CDR2 SMNVEV (reference sequence). The CDR3 loop reads CASMGTGVGDTQYF. The CDR3, as DNA: TGTGCCAGCATGGGGACAGGGGTGGGAGATACGCAGTATTTT.

This clonotype has at least ten counts. The J gene is TRBJ1-4, the V gene TRBV4-3, with 8 nucleotides matching TRBD1. CDR3 length: 15 amino acids. The germline gives CDR1 LGHNA, CDR2 YSLEER. V gave up 4 bases and J gave up 7 bases; unmatched junction bases: 8. The DNA of the CDR3 is TGCGCCAGCAGCCCCGGACAGGGTGAAGTTGAAAAACTGTTTTTT. Residues: CASSPGQGEVEKLFF.

The table lists this clonotype with many counts. This chain links TRBV20-1 with TRBJ2-1; no reliable D call. V dropped 3 bases and J dropped 9 bases, with 15 bases sitting between them. The germline gives CDR1 DFQATT, CDR2 SNEGSKA (reference sequence). The CDR3 is made up of 13 amino acids. The CDR3: CSASLGIESEQFF. The CDR3 nucleotides read TGCAGTGCTAGCCTCGGTATAGAATCTGAGCAGTTCTTC.

This clonotype has ten or more counts. The rearrangement links TRBV9 to TRBJ2-6; D gene uncertain. Trimming took off 2 bases at V and 0 bases at J, with 3 bases between the two ends. Germline-derived CDR1 and CDR2 are SGDLS and YYNGEE. This CDR3 region has 14 residues. For the CDR3, the DNA is TGTGCCAGCAGCGTTATCTCTGGGGCCAACGTCCTGACTTTC. This codes for CASSVISGANVLTF.

The CDR3 region has the DNA TGCAGCGTTGTGGGAGGGGCCGGTTGGGAGCAGTACTTC. It codes for CSVVGGAGWEQYF. The V and J genes are TRBV29-1 and TRBJ2-7, with TRBD2 identical over 7 bases. The J segment lost 7 bases and the V segment lost 4 bases, leaving 10 bases of the junction unmatched. This CDR3 region has 13 residues. Germline V lookup: CDR1 SQVTM, CDR2 ANQGSEA.

This clonotype was found many times. J is TRBJ2-1 and V is TRBV5-1; TRBD1 matches at 7 bases. The CDR3 consists of 14 residues. CDR1 and CDR2 (germline): SGHRS, YFSETQ. Trimming took 3 bases from V and 5 from J; bases not matched to a gene: 5. The CDR3 spells CASSYLQGDNEQFF. The CDR3 DNA sequence: TGCGCCAGCAGCTATTTGCAGGGGGACAATGAGCAGTTCTTC.

This clonotype was recorded a few times. This chain links TRBV15 with TRBJ2-7, with 9 bases matching TRBD1. Germline CDR1 is LNHNV and CDR2 is YYDKDF (reference sequence). V gave up 6 bases and J gave up 3 bases; unmatched junction bases: 3. There are 13 residues in the CDR3. The CDR3 protein is CATSPDRGYEQYF. The CDR3 DNA follows: TGTGCCACCAGTCCGGACAGGGGCTACGAGCAGTACTTC.

This clonotype was seen ten or more times. This chain joins TRBV9 and TRBJ2-3; D gene uncertain. The germline gives CDR1 SGDLS, CDR2 YYNGEE. Trimming stripped 0 bases from V and 6 bases from J, with 5 bases between. This CDR3 contains 12 residues. The CDR3 here is CASSVGLDTQYF. CDR3 DNA: TGTGCCAGCAGCGTAGGGCTGGATACGCAGTATTTT.

This chain joins TRBV3-1 and TRBJ2-1; TRBD2 matches at 14 bases. The germline V gene encodes CDR1 LGHDT and CDR2 YNNKEL (reference sequence). The J segment lost 10 bases and the V segment lost 6 bases, leaving 5 bases of the junction unmatched. There are 14 residues in the CDR3. The CDR3 coding sequence is TGTGCCAGCAGGTCGGGACTAGCGGGAGTCGAGCAGTTCTTC. This sequence encodes CASRSGLAGVEQFF.

In this sample, this clonotype turned up many times. The gene calls are TRBV4-1 and TRBJ2-1, with D perhaps matching TRBD1 (5 bases). The V end was cut by 0 bases, the J end by 1 base, with 10 bases between. The CDR3 has 16 amino acids. CDR1 is MGHRA, CDR2 YSYEKL, per germline. CDR3 nucleotide sequence: TGCGCCAGCAGCCAAGATCCGGCAGGGTCCTACAATGAGCAGTTCTTC. Translated, it gives CASSQDPAGSYNEQFF.

This clonotype was seen repeatedly, ten times or more. The chain links TRBV20-1 to TRBJ1-5; tentatively, D is TRBD1 (5 bases). Germline CDR1 is DFQATT and CDR2 is SNEGSKA (reference sequence). Deletions cut 6 bases from V and 1 base from J, with 13 bases between. This CDR3 region has 14 residues. CDR3 nucleotide sequence: TGCAGTGCGACAGACATCGTGAGCAATCAGCCCCAGCATTTT. As protein: CSATDIVSNQPQHF.

This clonotype was detected many times. This rearrangement joins TRBV7-3 to TRBJ2-1; the D gene is possibly TRBD2 (5 bases). The CDR3 runs to 16 residues. From germline, CDR1 is SGHTA and CDR2 FQGTGA. With 0 bases removed from V and 5 bases from J, the gap between germline ends came to 14 bases. The DNA for the CDR3 is TGTGCCAGCAGCTTAACGGCCGGGATCGGTGACAATGAGCAGTTCTTC. Translated: CASSLTAGIGDNEQFF.

This clonotype was observed at least ten times. This chain links TRBV4-3 with TRBJ1-3, with D unclear. With 4 bases removed from V and 4 bases from J, the gap between germline ends came to 14 bases. The CDR3 is 15 amino acids. In germline, CDR1 is LGHNA, CDR2 YSLEER. CDR3 bases: TGCGCCAGCAGCCCCGGACTTGATGAGGGAAACACCATATATTTT. Its protein is CASSPGLDEGNTIYF.

The chain couples TRBV20-1 to TRBJ1-4, with TRBD1 matching over 9 bases. CDR1 is DFQATT, CDR2 SNEGSKA, per germline (reference sequence). J was trimmed by 6 bases and V by 6 bases; bases with no gene match: 5. CDR3 size: 13 residues. CDR3 region: CSAWDRVDEKLFF. In DNA form, the CDR3 reads TGCAGTGCCTGGGACAGGGTGGATGAAAAACTGTTTTTT.